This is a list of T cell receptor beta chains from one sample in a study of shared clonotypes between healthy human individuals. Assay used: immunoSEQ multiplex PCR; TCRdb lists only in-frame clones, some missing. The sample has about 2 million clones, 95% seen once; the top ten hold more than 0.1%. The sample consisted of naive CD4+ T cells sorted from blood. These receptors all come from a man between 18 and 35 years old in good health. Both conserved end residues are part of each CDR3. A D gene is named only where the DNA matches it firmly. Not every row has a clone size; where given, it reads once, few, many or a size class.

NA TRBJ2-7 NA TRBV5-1 TGCGCCAGCAGCTTTCGGGGAGGCGAGCAGTACTTC CASSFRGGEQYF
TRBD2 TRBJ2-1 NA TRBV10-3 TGTGCCATCAGTTTGGGACTAGCGGGACCGGATGAGCAGTTCTTC CAISLGLAGPDEQFF
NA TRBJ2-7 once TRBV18 TGTGCCAGCTCACCAGGATCCGGAAACTACGAGCAGTACTTC CASSPGSGNYEQYF
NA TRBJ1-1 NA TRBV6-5 TGTGCCAGCAGTTACGGGTTAGGGGGTCGCACTGAAGCTTTCTTT CASSYGLGGRTEAFF
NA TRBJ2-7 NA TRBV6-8 TGTGCCAGCAGGTACCAGTGTGACGAGCAGTACTTC CASRYQCDEQYF
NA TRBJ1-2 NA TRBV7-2 TGTGCCAGCAGCTCCGACCAGACCAGAAACTATGGCTACACCTTC CASSSDQTRNYGYTF
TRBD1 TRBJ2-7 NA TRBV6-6 TGTGCCAGCAGAGGACAGGGAACCTACGAGCAGTACTTC CASRGQGTYEQYF
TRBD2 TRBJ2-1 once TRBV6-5 TGTGCCAGCAGACTAGCGGGAATCAACAATGAGCAGTTCTTC CASRLAGINNEQFF
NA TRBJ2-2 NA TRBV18 TGTGCCAGCTCACCACCGGGTGTGGCCGGGGAGCTGTTTTTT CASSPPGVAGELFF
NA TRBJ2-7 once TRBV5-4 TGTGCCAGCAGCTTGGCGGGTTGGACTACCACCTACGAGCAGTACTTC CASSLAGWTTTYEQYF
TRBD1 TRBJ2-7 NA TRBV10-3 TGTGCCATCAGGACAGGGGAAAGGTACGAGCAGTACTTC CAIRTGERYEQYF
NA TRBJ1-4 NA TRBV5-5 TGTGCCAGCAGCTTGGCAGGGGCGGCTGAAAAACTGTTTTTT CASSLAGAAEKLFF
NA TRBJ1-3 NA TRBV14 TGTGCCAGCAGCCAAGATGGATCCGGGCGTGGAAACACCATATATTTT CASSQDGSGRGNTIYF
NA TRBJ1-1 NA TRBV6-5 TGTGCCAGCAGTTACTACAGGGATAACACTGAAGCTTTCTTT CASSYYRDNTEAFF
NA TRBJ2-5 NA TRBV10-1 TGCGCCAGCAGTGAGGCAGGGCGAGAGACCCAGTACTTC CASSEAGRETQYF
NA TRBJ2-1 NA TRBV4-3 TGCGCCAGCAGCCAAAATGCGGGGACAGCGACGTCCTACAATGAGCAGTTCTTC CASSQNAGTATSYNEQFF
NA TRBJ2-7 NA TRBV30 TGTGCCTGGAGTGTACGGTCGGGGCTTAGCTCCTACGAGCAGTACTTC CAWSVRSGLSSYEQYF
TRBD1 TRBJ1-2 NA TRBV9 TGTGCCAGCAGCGATCCAAACAGGGGCGCCTATGGCTACACCTTC CASSDPNRGAYGYTF
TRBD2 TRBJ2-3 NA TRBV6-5 TGTGCCAGCAGGCCGAGCGGGGGGTACACAGATACGCAGTATTTT CASRPSGGYTDTQYF
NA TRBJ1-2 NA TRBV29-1 TGCAGCGTTGAAATAGGTACCTATGGCTACACCTTC CSVEIGTYGYTF
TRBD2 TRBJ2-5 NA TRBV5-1 TGCGCCAGCAGCACCGAACGGGGGGGACGAGAGACCCAGTACTTC CASSTERGGRETQYF
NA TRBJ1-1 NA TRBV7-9 TGTGCCAGCAGCTTCCCAGGACGGCTGAACACTGAAGCTTTCTTT CASSFPGRLNTEAFF
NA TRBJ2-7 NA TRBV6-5 TGTGCCAGCAGGAAAGGAAGCGGAGGCTCCTACGAGCAGTACTTC CASRKGSGGSYEQYF
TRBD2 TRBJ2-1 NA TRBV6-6 TGTGCCAGCAGTTACTCATCGGGGGGAACTACTAATGAGCAGTTCTTC CASSYSSGGTTNEQFF
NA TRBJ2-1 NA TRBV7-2 TGTGCCAGCCGGGACGACTCCTACAATGAGCAGTTCTTC CASRDDSYNEQFF
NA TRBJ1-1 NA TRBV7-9 TGTGCCAGCAGCTTAGGGGCGGGGAACACTGAAGCTTTCTTT CASSLGAGNTEAFF
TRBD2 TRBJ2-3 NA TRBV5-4 TGTGCCAGCAGCTTGAAACTAGCGGGAGGAGGGAGCACAGATACGCAGTATTTT CASSLKLAGGGSTDTQYF
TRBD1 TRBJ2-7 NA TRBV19 TGTGCCAGTAGTAGGAGTCCGGGACAGAGCTCCTACGAGCAGTACTTC CASSRSPGQSSYEQYF
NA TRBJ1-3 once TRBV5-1 TGCGCCAGCAGCATCGGAACCTCTGGAAACACCATATATTTT CASSIGTSGNTIYF
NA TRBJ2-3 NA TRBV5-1 TGCGCCAGCAGTTCCTTTACAGGGCCTCGCGGCACAGATACGCAGTATTTT CASSSFTGPRGTDTQYF
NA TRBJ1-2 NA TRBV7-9 TGTGCCAGCAGCTTAGCCGGGACCTCATTTGGCTACACCTTC CASSLAGTSFGYTF
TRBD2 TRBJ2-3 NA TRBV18 TGTGCCAGCCTCGGACTAGCGGTGACAGATACGCAGTATTTT CASLGLAVTDTQYF
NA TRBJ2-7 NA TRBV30 TGTGCCTGGAAGATAGGTTCCTACGAGCAGTACTTC CAWKIGSYEQYF
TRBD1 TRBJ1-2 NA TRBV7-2 TGTGCCAGCAGCTACACCGGGACAGGGGAAAATGGCTACACCTTC CASSYTGTGENGYTF
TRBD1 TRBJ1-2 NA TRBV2 TGTGCCAGCATTCGGGACAGGGGGACTGGCTACACCTTC CASIRDRGTGYTF
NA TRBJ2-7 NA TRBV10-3 TGTGCCATCAGTGAGCAGGATACCTACGAGCAGTACTTC CAISEQDTYEQYF
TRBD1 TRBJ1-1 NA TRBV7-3 TGTGCCAGCAGCCCACAGGGGAAGGCATCTGAAGCTTTCTTT CASSPQGKASEAFF
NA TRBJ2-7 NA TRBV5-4 TGTGCCAGCAGCTTGCAAGGGATATCCTACGAGCAGTACTTC CASSLQGISYEQYF
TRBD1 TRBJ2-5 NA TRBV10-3 TGTGCCATCAGCGAAAAAGGACAGGGCGAGACCCAGTACTTC CAISEKGQGETQYF
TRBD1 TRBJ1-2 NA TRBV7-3 TGTGCCAGCAGCCACCAGATTGGACAGGGGATCTATGGCTACACCTTC CASSHQIGQGIYGYTF
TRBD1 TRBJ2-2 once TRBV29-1 TGCAGCGTTCCGGGGCCGGGACAGGGGTCCCTTGGAACCGGGGAGCTGTTTTTT CSVPGPGQGSLGTGELFF
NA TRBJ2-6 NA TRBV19 TGTGCCAGTAGTATGAAGCCCCGCTCTGGGGCCAACGTCCTGACTTTC CASSMKPRSGANVLTF
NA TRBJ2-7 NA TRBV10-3 TGTGCCATCAGTCCCGGGACACCCTACGAGCAGTACTTC CAISPGTPYEQYF
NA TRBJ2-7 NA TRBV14 TGTGCCAGCACTTCTGGGGATGGGTACGTGCGCGAGCAGTACTTC CASTSGDGYVREQYF
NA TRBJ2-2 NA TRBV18 TGTGCCAGCTCACCACCGGGCTCGATCCCCGGGGAGCTGTTTTTT CASSPPGSIPGELFF
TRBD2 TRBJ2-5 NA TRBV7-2 TGTGCCAGCACCCTAGCCCCGGCGGGAGTCGCAGAGACCCAGTACTTC CASTLAPAGVAETQYF
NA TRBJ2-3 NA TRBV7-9 TGTGCCAGCAGCTTAGATAACCCGGGAGTGAGGGTATTT CASSLDNPGVRVF
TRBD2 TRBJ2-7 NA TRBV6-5 TGTGCCAGCAGCCCGGGACTAGCGAATAGCTACGAGCAGTACTTC CASSPGLANSYEQYF
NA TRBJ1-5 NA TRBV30 TGTGCCTGGAGGAGCACTGGGACTGGCAATCAGCCCCAGCATTTT CAWRSTGTGNQPQHF
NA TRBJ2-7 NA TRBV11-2 TGTGCCAGCAGCTCGGTCGTCCGGGACGCCGACTACGAGCAGTACTTC CASSSVVRDADYEQYF